The 5 T cell receptor beta chains below all came from one sample that was sequenced in a study of PD-L1 blockade in urothelial cancer. Some clones are missing from TCRdb's copy, which holds only in-frame ones; the method was immunoSEQ multiplex PCR. The table has 35,000 to 45,000 clones, 80% to 95% seen once. Sequencing used PBMCs, obtained around atezolizumab (anti-PD-L1) treatment. These receptors originate from a man aged 65-85 years with urothelial cancer.

This clone is a singleton in its sample. Here the CDR3 DNA reads TGCGCCAGCAGCTTGGTTGGACAGGGGACTGAAGCTTTCTTT. As protein: CASSLVGQGTEAFF. V is TRBV5-1 and J is TRBJ1-1, with TRBD1 matching 9 bases. The junction had 2 bases not matched to a gene; V was cut back by 0 bases and J by 5 bases. The length of the CDR3 is 14 residues. Germline CDR1 and CDR2: SGHRS and YFSETQ.

This rearrangement joins TRBV18 to TRBJ2-6; D is ambiguous. The CDR3 sequence is 16 residues long. Germline V gives CDR1 KGHSH, CDR2 LQKENI. V was trimmed by 3 bases and J by 1 base, leaving 10 bases between them. The CDR3 DNA reads TGTGCCAGCTCACCGTACACAGCTTCTGGGGCCAACGTCCTGACTTTC. Translating gives CASSPYTASGANVLTF.

The CDR3 bases are TGTGCCAGCACCCCAGGGTACAGGGACACCATATATTTT. Residues: CASTPGYRDTIYF. The V and J genes are TRBV6-1 and TRBJ1-3, with D possibly matching TRBD1 (6 bases). CDR3 length equals 13 residues. V lost 7 bases to trimming and J lost 8 bases, with 15 bases between them. Germline CDR1 and CDR2: MNHNS and SASEGT.

The rearrangement joins TRBV10-3 to TRBJ2-3, with 9 bases matching TRBD2. Germline values: CDR1 ENHRY, CDR2 SYGVKD. This CDR3 region has 16 residues. V lost 4 bases and J lost 1; bases outside the gene matches: 6. In nucleotides, the CDR3 is TGTGCCATCAGTGGTTTAGCGGGAGTCGGCACAGATACGCAGTATTTT. This translates into CAISGLAGVGTDTQYF.

The rearrangement links TRBV14 to TRBJ2-6; D is ambiguous. Germline V gives CDR1 SGHDN, CDR2 FVKESK. V shed 3 bases and J shed 2 bases, with 11 bases lying between them. The CDR3 contains 16 residues. CDR3 protein: CASSHPPVPGANVLTF. The CDR3 DNA reads as TGTGCCAGCAGCCATCCACCGGTCCCTGGGGCCAACGTCCTGACTTTC.